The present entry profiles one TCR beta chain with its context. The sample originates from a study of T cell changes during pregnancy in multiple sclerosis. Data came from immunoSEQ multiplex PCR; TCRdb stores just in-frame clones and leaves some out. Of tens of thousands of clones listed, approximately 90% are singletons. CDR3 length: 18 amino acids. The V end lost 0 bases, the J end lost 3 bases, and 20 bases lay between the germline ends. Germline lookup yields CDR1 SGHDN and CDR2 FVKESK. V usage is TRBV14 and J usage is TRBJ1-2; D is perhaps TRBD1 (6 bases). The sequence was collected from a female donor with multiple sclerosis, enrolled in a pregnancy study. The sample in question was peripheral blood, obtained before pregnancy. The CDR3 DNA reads TGTGCCAGCAGCCAAGATCGACTCTTGGGGGCCCCCCACTATGGCTACACCTTC. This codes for CASSQDRLLGAPHYGYTF.